This TCR beta chain appears in the sequencing data of a study of shared clonotypes between healthy human individuals (dated by TCRdb to about 2020). Turning to the overall study: The cohort comprised a couple of women and a few men aged 18 to 49 years. To increase sequencing depth and limit assay-specific biases, TCR repertoire library preparation and sequencing were carried out by different laboratories using diverse techniques. Each donor's leukapheresis produced roughly between roughly 0.85 and 10 billion PBMCs. For each donor, three plates each were used for CD4 naive and CD4 memory, two plates were used for CD8 naive, and one plate was used for CD8 memory. The study deeply sequenced blood TCR repertoires of five healthy adults to estimate repertoire size and the extent of clonotype sharing between individuals. The study at large found these results: Rarefaction of sorted-subset datasets indicated incomplete sequencing despite the large sequencing depth. The small number of donors limited the genetic and exposure-history diversity represented. Pairwise subsampling indicated that sequencing depth was expected to affect the degree of clonotype sharing among donors. Naive subsets generally had larger estimated clonotype richness than memory subsets did. Across a few donors, approximately 5% of naive CD4, 3% to 4% of naive CD8, roughly 2.3% of memory CD4, and about 0.4% of memory CD8 clonotypes were shared. Sampling was restricted to blood, and TCR repertoires in tissues likely differ from the TCR repertoires found in blood. Clonotypes shared by all four sorted-subset donors showed higher generation probabilities than non-shared clonotypes.

TCR CDR3 regions were amplified from genomic DNA by multiplex PCR using the deep immunoSEQ assay. Genomic DNA extracted from each cell subset was distributed evenly over all wells of several immunoSEQ 96-well plates, and each plate served as one replicate. For sorted subsets, each replicate PCR was loaded with approximately 190 ng genomic DNA, equivalent to 30,000 or so T cell genomes. Purified libraries were quantified with a Qubit 3.0 fluorometer, sized on a Bioanalyzer 2100, and re-quantified with the KAPA Library Quantification kit. A separate single-read 150-cycle Illumina NextSeq 550 flow cell was used to sequence each immunoSEQ 96-well plate. The authors' pipeline ran thus. Because the immunoSEQ output held only junctional sequences and lacked quality scores, the filtering could not match the filtering applied to full-length reads. Sequences were annotated with PyIR, a Python wrapper for IgBLAST v1.9, using IMGT germline references to assign V/J genes and CDR3. Reads with weak V/J assignments (E-value above 1e-6), missing CDR3, stop codons, out-of-frame junctions, or ambiguous translated residues were removed. V3J clonotypes were defined as sequences sharing an identical inferred V gene, J gene, and CDR3 amino acid sequence. Percentage overlap between repertoires was calculated by dividing the number of shared unique clonotypes by the size of the smaller repertoire. RTK rarefaction, the Chao1 estimator, and Recon v2.1 estimates of unobserved clonotypes were used to assess repertoire richness. Generation probabilities for all TCRbeta clonotypes obtained by the gDNA method from a few donors were computed using OLGA. TCRdb limited this immuneACCESS table to in-frame rearrangements with V and J called. A share of clones is missing; checked studies link under half to unresolved V genes, and the rest is unexplained. The DNA gave D and trimming, while V, J and clone size come from that table. Counted in this sample were about 2.4 million clones; approximately 94% of them appeared once. Around 0.37% of the sample goes to the ten largest clones.

The CDR3 runs 16 residues from the cysteine to the phenylalanine. The kept DNA is CDR3 alone, 48 bases in frame from the first base. The junction carries 13 bases between V and J, which are trimmed by 5 bases and 0 bases respectively. In the germline V gene, CDR1 corresponds to SGHAT and CDR2 to FQNNGV. On this clone: It lacks a known antigen. No base quality information exists; no much larger clone differs at one position.

Healthy HIV-negative adults with no recently reported acute infections or vaccinations were included as donors. Every donor was a Caucasian adult residing in Nashville, Tennessee, USA. Magnetic negative selection was used to enrich CD4+ T cells, after which naive cells were positively selected on CD45RA and the negative fraction became the memory subset. Blood was obtained by leukapheresis, after which PBMCs were separated by Ficoll-Histopaque density gradient centrifugation and cryopreserved in liquid nitrogen vapor phase. Analytical flow cytometry was used to check the purity and quantity of each magnetically sorted T cell population. Genomic DNA was isolated from each sorted fraction and quantified by UV absorbance on a Nanodrop 2000c.

The sequence came from a man aged 18 to 30 in good health. Some clones in this sample may be carry-over from other donors' samples. The chain employs TRBV11-2 and TRBJ2-2, with the D gene not clear enough to name. The sequenced material came from naive CD4+ T cells from PBMCs. Read against the paper, the sample's cell subset or site label means: CD45RA+ positively selected. The bases read TGTGCCAGCAGCCCGGGCGTCTTCTCGAACACCGGGGAGCTGTTTTTT. It translates to CASSPGVFSNTGELFF. The full variable domain, completed from the reference TRBV11-2 and TRBJ2-2 proteins outside the CDR3, reads EAGVAQSPRYKIIEKRQSVAFWCNPISGHATLYWYQQILGQGPKLLIQFQNNGVVDDSQLPKDRFSAERLKGVDSTLKIQPAKLEDSAVYLCASSPGVFSNTGELFFGEGSRLTVL.